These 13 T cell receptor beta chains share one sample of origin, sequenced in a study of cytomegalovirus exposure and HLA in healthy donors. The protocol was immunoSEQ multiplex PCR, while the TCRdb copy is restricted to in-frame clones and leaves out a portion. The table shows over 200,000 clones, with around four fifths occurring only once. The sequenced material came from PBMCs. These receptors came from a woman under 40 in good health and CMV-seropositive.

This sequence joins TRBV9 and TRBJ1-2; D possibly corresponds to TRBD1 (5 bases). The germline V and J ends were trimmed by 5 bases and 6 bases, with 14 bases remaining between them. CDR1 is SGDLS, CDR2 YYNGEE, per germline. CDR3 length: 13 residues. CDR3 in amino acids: CASRGGQGDGYTF. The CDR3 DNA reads TGTGCCAGCAGGGGAGGACAAGGTGATGGCTACACCTTC.

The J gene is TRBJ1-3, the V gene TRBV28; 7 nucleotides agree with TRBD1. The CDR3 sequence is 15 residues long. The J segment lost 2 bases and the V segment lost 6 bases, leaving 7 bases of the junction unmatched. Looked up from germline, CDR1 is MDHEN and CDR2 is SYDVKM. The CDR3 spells CASSLSQGAGNTIYF. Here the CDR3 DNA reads TGTGCCAGCAGCCTTTCCCAGGGGGCTGGAAACACCATATATTTT.

In DNA, the CDR3 is TGTGCCAGCAGTACGACAGGGGGCCCCAGCACCGGGGAGCTGTTTTTT. This encodes CASSTTGGPSTGELFF. V is TRBV2 and J is TRBJ2-2; 10 nucleotides align to TRBD1. Germline-derived CDR1 and CDR2 are SNHLY and FYNNEI. Trimming removed 5 bases from V and 4 bases from J; junction bases left unmatched: 7. The CDR3 runs to 16 residues.

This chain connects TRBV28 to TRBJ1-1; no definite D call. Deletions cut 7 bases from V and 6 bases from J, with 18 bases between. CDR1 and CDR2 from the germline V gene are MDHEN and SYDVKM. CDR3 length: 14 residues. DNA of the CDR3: TGTGCCAGCACTTCGTCGCTTAGTCCCCCTGAAGCTTTCTTT. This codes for CASTSSLSPPEAFF.

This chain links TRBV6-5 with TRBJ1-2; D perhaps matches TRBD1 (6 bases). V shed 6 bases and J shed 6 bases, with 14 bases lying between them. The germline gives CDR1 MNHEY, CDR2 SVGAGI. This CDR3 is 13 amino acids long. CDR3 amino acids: CASSLLDRHGYTF. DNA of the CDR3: TGTGCCAGCAGCTTGCTGGACAGACATGGCTACACCTTC.

DNA for the CDR3: TGTGCCAGCAGTTCCGGGACTAGCGCCCTCGGGGAGCTGTTTTTT. Protein product: CASSSGTSALGELFF. The V gene is TRBV2, the J gene TRBJ2-2; 10 bases are shared with TRBD2. The CDR3 is made up of 15 amino acids. Germline V lookup: CDR1 SNHLY, CDR2 FYNNEI. The V gene end was trimmed by 5 bases and the J gene end by 7 bases; junction bases not matched to a gene: 7.

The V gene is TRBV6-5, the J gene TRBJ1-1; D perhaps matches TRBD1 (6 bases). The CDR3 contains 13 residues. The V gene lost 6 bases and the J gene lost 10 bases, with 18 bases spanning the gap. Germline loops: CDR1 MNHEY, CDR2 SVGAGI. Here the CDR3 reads CASRPQGSRGAFF. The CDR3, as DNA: TGTGCCAGCAGACCCCAGGGGTCTAGGGGAGCTTTCTTT.

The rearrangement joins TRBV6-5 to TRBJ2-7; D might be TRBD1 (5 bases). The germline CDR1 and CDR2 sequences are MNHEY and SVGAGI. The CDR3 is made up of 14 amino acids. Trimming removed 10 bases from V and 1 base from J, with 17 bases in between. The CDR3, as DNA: TGTGCCACCCATAAGGGGTTAGGATCCTACGAGCAGTACTTC. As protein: CATHKGLGSYEQYF.

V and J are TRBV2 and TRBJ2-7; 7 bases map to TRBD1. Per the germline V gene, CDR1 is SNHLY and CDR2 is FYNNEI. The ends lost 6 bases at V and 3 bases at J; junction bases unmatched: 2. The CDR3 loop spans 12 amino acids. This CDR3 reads CASRQGYYEQYF. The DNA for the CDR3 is TGTGCCAGCAGACAGGGGTACTACGAGCAGTACTTC.

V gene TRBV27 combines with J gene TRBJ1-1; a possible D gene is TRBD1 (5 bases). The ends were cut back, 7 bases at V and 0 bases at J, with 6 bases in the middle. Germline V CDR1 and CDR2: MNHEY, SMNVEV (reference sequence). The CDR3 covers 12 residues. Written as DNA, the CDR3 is TGTGCCAGCAAGGGGATGAACACTGAAGCTTTCTTT. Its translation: CASKGMNTEAFF.

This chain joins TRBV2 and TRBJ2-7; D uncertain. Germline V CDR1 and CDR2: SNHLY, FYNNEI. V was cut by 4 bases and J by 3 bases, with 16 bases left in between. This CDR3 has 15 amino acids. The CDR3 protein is CASSVSRNLIYEQYF. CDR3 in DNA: TGTGCCAGCAGTGTGTCGCGGAACCTTATCTACGAGCAGTACTTC.

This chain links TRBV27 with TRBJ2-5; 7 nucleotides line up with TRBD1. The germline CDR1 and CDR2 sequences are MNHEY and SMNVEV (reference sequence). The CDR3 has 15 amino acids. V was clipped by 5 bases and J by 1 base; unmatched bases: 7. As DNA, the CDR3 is TGTGCCAGCAGTCCTAACAGGGGTCCCCAAGAGACCCAGTACTTC. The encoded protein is CASSPNRGPQETQYF.

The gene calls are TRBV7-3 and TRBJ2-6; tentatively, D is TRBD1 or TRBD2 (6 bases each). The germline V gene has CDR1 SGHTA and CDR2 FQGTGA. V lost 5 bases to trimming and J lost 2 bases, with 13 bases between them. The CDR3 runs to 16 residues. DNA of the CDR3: TGTGCCAGCAGCCCAAAGGGGGGCGCTGGGGCCAACGTCCTGACTTTC. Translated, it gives CASSPKGGAGANVLTF.